The 31 T cell receptor beta chains below were found in one sample sequenced in a study of CD8 T cells in Susac syndrome. An input of about 0.45 to 1 ug of RNA was subjected to reverse transcription using random hexamers. MiXCR was run by TCRdb on the immunoSEQ multiplex PCR reads, yielding one entry per CDR3 protein. The profile shows over 150,000 distinct CDR3 sequences, around 94% of them singletons. Sequencing was performed on CD4+ T cells from PBMCs. These receptors came from a human donor with Susac syndrome.

This CDR3 reads CASSQRGTTRGPDTQYF. For the CDR3, the DNA is TGTGCCAGCTCACAAAGGGGAACAACCCGCGGCCCAGATACGCAGTATTTT. The J gene is TRBJ2-3, the V gene TRBV18; a possible D gene is TRBD1 (5 bases). Looked up from germline, CDR1 is KGHSH and CDR2 is LQKENI. Trimming took off 4 bases at V and 4 bases at J, with 21 bases between the two ends. CDR3 length equals 17 residues.

The chain uses TRBV24-1 and TRBJ2-7; the D gene is possibly TRBD2 (5 bases). The V end was cut by 5 bases, the J end by 5 bases, with 9 bases between. The CDR3 covers 12 residues. Per the germline V gene, CDR1 is KGHDR and CDR2 is SFDVKD. Here the CDR3 reads CATSALGNEQYF. CDR3 DNA: TGTGCCACCAGTGCCCTCGGGAACGAGCAGTACTTC.

The genes are TRBV5-1 and TRBJ2-7; D is possibly TRBD1 (5 bases). Trimming cost V 4 bases and J 7 bases, with 18 bases left between them. This CDR3 spans 14 amino acids. Germline values: CDR1 SGHRS, CDR2 YFSETQ. CDR3 residues: CASSLRTPSREQYF. DNA of the CDR3: TGCGCCAGCAGCCTGAGGACACCCTCGAGGGAGCAGTACTTC.

This sequence joins TRBV6-2 or TRBV6-3 and TRBJ2-2; TRBD2 might be the D (5 bases). This CDR3 comprises 13 residues. Per germline, CDR1 MNHEY and CDR2 SVGEGT. V was cut by 6 bases and J by 0 bases, with 5 bases left in between. The CDR3 coding sequence is TGTGCCAGCAGGGAGGCGAACACCGGGGAGCTGTTTTTT. Translated: CASREANTGELFF.

In its sample, this clonotype was seen a few times. This chain joins TRBV29-1 and TRBJ2-2; no clear D. Germline V CDR1 and CDR2: SQVTM, ANQGSEA. The CDR3 spans 12 residues. The V and J ends lost 4 bases and 1 base respectively, with 4 bases between them. The CDR3 region has the DNA TGCAGCGTTGGTGAGAACACCGGGGAGCTGTTTTTT. Translated, it gives CSVGENTGELFF.

The chain combines TRBV7-2 with TRBJ2-6, with D maybe TRBD2 (7 bases). The germline V and J ends were trimmed by 11 bases and 2 bases, with 16 bases remaining between them. The CDR3 covers 15 residues. The germline gives CDR1 SGHTA, CDR2 FQGNSA. The CDR3 nucleotides read TGTGCCGTCAGCGGAGGGGGGGCTGGGGCCAACGTCCTGACTTTC. Its translation: CAVSGGGAGANVLTF.

The rearrangement joins TRBV5-4 to TRBJ1-6, with D maybe TRBD1 (6 bases). The V end was cut by 2 bases, the J end by 5 bases, with 11 bases between. This CDR3 region has 15 residues. Per the germline V gene, CDR1 is SGHNT and CDR2 is YYREEE (reference sequence). The CDR3 loop is CASSFQTGDNSPLHF. The CDR3 coding sequence is TGTGCCAGCAGCTTCCAGACAGGAGATAATTCACCCCTCCACTTT.

The chain couples TRBV11-1 to TRBJ2-1; tentative D call: TRBD2 (5 bases). The germline V gene has CDR1 SGHAT and CDR2 FQDESV (reference sequence). V was clipped by 1 base and J by 3 bases, with 7 bases between them. There are 14 residues in the CDR3. The CDR3 DNA reads TGTGCCAGCAGCTTAGGGACTTACTACAATGAGCAGTTCTTC. It specifies CASSLGTYYNEQFF.

The J gene is TRBJ2-1, the V gene TRBV28; tentative D call: TRBD1 (6 bases). The germline V gene has CDR1 MDHEN and CDR2 SYDVKM. V gave up 4 bases and J gave up 6 bases, with 16 bases separating them. This CDR3 is 15 amino acids long. The CDR3 bases are TGTGCCAGCAGTTCTCCAGGGGTACGAAGCAATGAGCAGTTCTTC. It specifies CASSSPGVRSNEQFF. The whole variable domain, remainder taken from reference TRBV28 and TRBJ2-1, is DVKVTQSSRYLVKRTGEKVFLECVQDMDHENMFWYRQDPGLGLRLIYFSYDVKMKEKGDIPEGYSVSREKKERFSLILESASTNQTSMYLCASSSPGVRSNEQFFGPGTRLTVL.

The genes are TRBV4-2 and TRBJ2-7, with D possibly TRBD1 on 6 matching bases. The V gene lost 1 base and the J gene lost 5 bases, with 12 bases spanning the gap. The CDR3 length is 14 residues. The germline CDR1 and CDR2 sequences are LGHNA and YNFKEQ. The CDR3 sequence: CASSQGDIWHEQYF. The DNA for the CDR3 is TGTGCCAGCAGCCAAGGGGACATATGGCACGAGCAGTACTTC.

This sequence joins TRBV7-8 and TRBJ2-7; D is perhaps TRBD2 (5 bases). V was pared by 1 base and J by 2 bases, with 24 bases between. Germline values: CDR1 SGHVS, CDR2 FQNEAQ. The CDR3 runs to 19 residues. Written as DNA, the CDR3 is TGTGCCAGCAGCTTAGGAATCTTATTAAATCCCGAGCGGCCCTACGAGCAGTACTTC. Translated, it gives CASSLGILLNPERPYEQYF.

This sequence joins TRBV20-1 and TRBJ2-3, with D unclear. The CDR3 spans 15 residues. The germline gives CDR1 DFQATT, CDR2 SNEGSKA (reference sequence). CDR3 residues: CSALDRSSATDTQYF. The CDR3 DNA reads TGCAGCGCTCTTGATAGAAGTTCCGCAACAGATACGCAGTATTTT.

This chain joins TRBV27 and TRBJ2-7; no definite D call. Between the trimmed V and J ends, which lost 5 bases and 2 bases, there was a span of 10 bases. Germline V CDR1 and CDR2: MNHEY, SMNVEV (reference sequence). The CDR3 is 13 amino acids. For the CDR3, the DNA is TGTGCCAGCAGTAGGTCGGCTACCTACGAGCAGTACTTC. Amino acid sequence: CASSRSATYEQYF.

This clonotype occurred once. The gene calls are TRBV5-1 and TRBJ1-6, with D possibly matching TRBD1 (6 bases). V gave up 6 bases and J gave up 9 bases, with 19 bases separating them. The CDR3 is 15 amino acids. The germline CDR1 and CDR2 sequences are SGHRS and YFSETQ. The CDR3 nucleotides are TGCGCCAGCACCTCGGGGGCTTCCTCTTCTTCACCCCTCCACTTT. This sequence encodes CASTSGASSSSPLHF.

V and J are TRBV19 and TRBJ1-5, with 9 positions matching TRBD1. The V segment lost 3 bases and the J segment 7 bases; nucleotides outside the gene matches: 10. This CDR3 is 16 amino acids long. Germline CDR1 is LNHDA and CDR2 is SQIVND (reference sequence). CDR3 nucleotides: TGTGCCAGTAGTATGGGGGGACAGGGCATATGGCAGCCCCAGCATTTT. Translating gives CASSMGGQGIWQPQHF.

The chain employs TRBV9 and TRBJ1-1; D ambiguous. The CDR3 spans 13 residues. Trimming pared 2 bases from V and 3 bases from J, leaving 8 bases between. The germline V gene encodes CDR1 SGDLS and CDR2 YYNGEE. The CDR3 nucleotides are TGTGCCAGCAGCGTCGCCTCAGACACTGAAGCTTTCTTT. This encodes CASSVASDTEAFF. The full variable domain, rest sourced from reference TRBV9 and TRBJ1-1, is DSGVTQTPKHLITATGQRVTLRCSPRSGDLSVYWYQQSLDQGLQFLIQYYNGEERAKGNILERFSAQQFPDLHSELNLSSLELGDSALYFCASSVASDTEAFFGQGTRLTVV.

The chain couples TRBV6-2 or TRBV6-3 to TRBJ2-5; no clear D gene. V was pared by 7 bases and J by 0 bases, with 12 bases between. This CDR3 is built from 14 residues. The V gene's germline CDR1 is MNHEY and CDR2 SVGEGT. The CDR3 is CASILPGYQETQYF. The DNA of the CDR3 is TGTGCCAGCATCCTACCCGGGTACCAAGAGACCCAGTACTTC.

This chain uses TRBV5-4 with TRBJ1-2; the D is unclear. This CDR3 contains 16 residues. V dropped 1 base and J dropped 0 bases, with 13 bases sitting between them. The germline gives CDR1 SGHNT, CDR2 YYREEE (reference sequence). CDR3 region: CASSLPPHSANYGYTF. In DNA form, the CDR3 reads TGTGCCAGCAGCTTGCCGCCCCACAGCGCTAACTATGGCTACACCTTC.

The chain links TRBV12-3 or TRBV12-4 to TRBJ2-1; perhaps D is TRBD1 or TRBD2 (6 bases each). V dropped 8 bases and J dropped 3 bases, with 14 bases sitting between them. The CDR3 covers 14 residues. The CDR3 DNA reads TGTGCCAGCGGCACGGGGGCGGGCTACAATGAGCAGTTCTTC. As protein: CASGTGAGYNEQFF.

The rearrangement uses TRBV4-1 and TRBJ1-3; possible D gene TRBD1, 5 bases. The CDR3 covers 15 residues. Germline values: CDR1 MGHRA, CDR2 YSYEKL. Trimming took off 0 bases at V and 2 bases at J, with 8 bases between the two ends. The CDR3 loop reads CASSQESGAGNTIYF. CDR3 nucleotide sequence: TGCGCCAGCAGCCAAGAATCGGGGGCTGGAAACACCATATATTTT.

In regard to this clonotype: The junction departs from germline at one end; a sequencing error may be responsible. This chain uses TRBV4-3 with TRBJ2-3; 10 nucleotides match TRBD2. Per the germline V gene, CDR1 is LGHNA and CDR2 is YSLEER. This CDR3 has 14 residues. The CDR3 DNA is TGCGCCAGCAGCCTAGCGGGGGGAACAGATACGCTGTATTTT. Its protein product is CASSLAGGTDTLYF.

The CDR3 DNA sequence: TGTGCCAGCAGCCGCCTAGCGGGAGGGGGAGAGACCCAGTACTTC. As protein: CASSRLAGGGETQYF. The chain carries TRBV7-2 and TRBJ2-5; TRBD2 agrees at 12 bases. V shed 5 bases, J shed 4 bases, and the junction held 5 bases outside the gene matches. The CDR3 loop spans 15 amino acids. CDR1 and CDR2 from the germline V gene are SGHTA and FQGNSA.

The chain recombines TRBV6-2 or TRBV6-3 with TRBJ2-1, with D perhaps matching TRBD2 (6 bases). CDR1 is MNHEY, CDR2 SVGEGT, per germline. The CDR3 has 13 residues. The V end was cut by 9 bases, the J end by 2 bases, with 11 bases between. The CDR3 protein is CASKRAAYNEQFF. The CDR3 coding sequence is TGTGCCAGTAAGCGGGCAGCCTACAATGAGCAGTTCTTC.

The chain employs TRBV20-1 and TRBJ2-5; D might be TRBD1 (5 bases). V lost 5 bases, J lost 1 base, and 17 bases lay in between. Germline V gene data show CDR1 as DFQATT and CDR2 as SNEGSKA (reference sequence). This CDR3 spans 15 amino acids. DNA of the CDR3: TGCAGTGCTCGACAGCAAAAGAGAATCCAAGAGACCCAGTACTTC. This codes for CSARQQKRIQETQYF.

This clonotype was counted only a few times. The V and J genes are TRBV6-1 and TRBJ2-5, with D perhaps given as TRBD1 or TRBD2 (5 bases each). V lost 6 bases to trimming and J lost 4 bases, with 18 bases between them. CDR3 length equals 15 residues. Germline CDR1 and CDR2: MNHNS and SASEGT. As DNA, the CDR3 is TGTGCCAGCAGCCGGGACCGGACGAGGGGAGAGACCCAGTACTTC. This encodes CASSRDRTRGETQYF.

This sequence joins TRBV9 and TRBJ2-5, with D tentatively TRBD2 (6 bases). Trimming removed 0 bases at V and 0 bases at J, with 12 bases between. The CDR3 length is 16 residues. Germline V gene lookup returns CDR1 SGDLS and CDR2 YYNGEE. The CDR3: CASSVGGSGYQETQYF. The CDR3 DNA is TGTGCCAGCAGCGTAGGGGGTAGCGGTTACCAAGAGACCCAGTACTTC.

This chain connects TRBV9 to TRBJ2-2; D gene uncertain. Trimming shortened V by 7 bases and J by 1 base, and 5 bases separated the two germline ends. The CDR3 covers 12 residues. Germline CDR1 and CDR2: SGDLS and YYNGEE. CDR3 loop: CASSGNTGELFF. The DNA for the CDR3 is TGTGCCAGCTCGGGGAACACCGGGGAGCTGTTTTTT.

This clonotype was counted once. The V gene is TRBV30, the J gene TRBJ2-5, with D hard to call. Germline V CDR1 and CDR2: GTSNPN, SVGIG (reference sequence). Trimming stripped 0 bases from V and 0 bases from J, with 11 bases between. The CDR3 has 15 residues. DNA for the CDR3: TGTGCCTGGAGTGTAGGGCGCCCGTACCAAGAGACCCAGTACTTC. Translating gives CAWSVGRPYQETQYF.

The V call is TRBV7-9, the J call TRBJ2-2; D call uncertain. Germline V gene data show CDR1 as SEHNR and CDR2 as FQNEAQ (reference sequence). Trimming removed 8 bases at V and 5 bases at J, with 15 bases between. This CDR3 is 14 amino acids long. CDR3 region: CASYGSIHTGELFF. CDR3 sequence (DNA): TGTGCCAGCTACGGATCGATCCATACCGGGGAGCTGTTTTTT. Filled out from reference TRBV7-9 and TRBJ2-2, the complete variable domain reads DTGVSQNPRHKITKRGQNVTFRCDPISEHNRLYWYRQTLGQGPEFLTYFQNEAQLEKSRLLSDRFSAERPKGSFSTLEIQRTEQGDSAMYLCASYGSIHTGELFFGEGSRLTVL.

This clonotype appeared a few times. CDR3 sequence: CSGRQGNTEAFF. As DNA, the CDR3 is TGCAGTGGGAGGCAGGGGAACACTGAAGCTTTCTTT. The chain recombines TRBV20-1 with TRBJ1-1; TRBD1 might be the D (5 bases). V was clipped by 7 bases and J by 1 base, with 10 bases between them. The germline V gene has CDR1 DFQATT and CDR2 SNEGSKA (reference sequence). The CDR3 loop spans 12 amino acids.

The chain carries TRBV15 and TRBJ1-3; D call uncertain. V was pared by 0 bases and J by 4 bases, with 4 bases between. Germline loops: CDR1 LNHNV, CDR2 YYDKDF (reference sequence). The length of the CDR3 is 13 residues. DNA of the CDR3: TGTGCCACCAGCAGAGATCAGGGAAACACCATATATTTT. Protein sequence: CATSRDQGNTIYF.